These T cell receptor beta chains were read from a single sample in a study of blood T cells in healthy people across ages. TCRdb redid the calling of the 5' RACE reads with MiXCR, one entry per CDR3 protein. Of about 1,400,000 distinct CDR3 sequences detected, 42% appear once; the ten largest clones hold roughly 7.9%. Sequenced input: blood. The receptor set was obtained from a woman under 30 in good health. Each CDR3 is given with its conserved first and last residue. A D gene is named only where the DNA matches it firmly. A clone size is listed for some rows: how often the clone was seen (once, few, many), or a class if it is expanded.

>.|TRBV12-3/TRBV12-4|.|TRBJ2-4
CASSLEVKNIQYF
TGTGCCAGCAGTTTAGAGGTTAAAAACATTCAGTACTTC
>.|TRBV28|.|TRBJ2-7
CASRPEGSLYEQYF
TGTGCCAGCAGACCCGAGGGATCCCTTTACGAGCAGTACTTC
>.|TRBV12-3/TRBV12-4|.|TRBJ1-2
CASSLSESHGYTF
TGTGCCAGCAGTCTCTCGGAGAGCCATGGCTACACCTTC
>.|TRBV3-1|few|TRBJ2-7
CASSQGGVNSYEQYF
TGTGCCAGCAGCCAAGGAGGGGTCAACTCCTACGAGCAGTACTTC
>.|TRBV20-1|many|TRBJ2-5
CSARPTEEPQYF
TGCAGTGCTAGGCCCACGGAGGAGCCACAGTACTTC
>TRBD2|TRBV2|few|TRBJ2-1
CASRETGTSGYNEQFF
TGTGCCAGCAGAGAGACCGGGACTAGCGGGTACAATGAGCAGTTCTTC
>.|TRBV2|few|TRBJ2-3
CASRIGGASTDTQYF
TGTGCCAGCAGAATTGGCGGAGCTAGCACAGATACGCAGTATTTT
>.|TRBV20-1|.|TRBJ1-2
CSAREGAVSNGYTF
TGCAGTGCTAGAGAGGGGGCGGTCTCGAATGGCTACACCTTC
>TRBD1|TRBV6-6|.|TRBJ2-5
CASTNRGGQGGTQYF
TGTGCCAGCACCAACCGAGGCGGACAGGGCGGGACCCAGTACTTC
>.|TRBV9|.|TRBJ1-1
CASGQMNTEAFF
TGTGCCAGCGGACAGATGAACACTGAAGCTTTCTTT
>.|TRBV20-1|few|TRBJ2-3
CSANVGLRGDTQYF
TGCAGTGCTAATGTGGGGCTAAGGGGAGATACGCAGTATTTT
>TRBD1|TRBV18|few|TRBJ2-7
CASSPMGQGSYEQYF
TGTGCCAGCTCACCGATGGGACAGGGATCCTACGAGCAGTACTTC
>TRBD2|TRBV20-1|.|TRBJ2-7
CSARPTSGSVHEQYF
TGCAGTGCTAGGCCGACTAGCGGGAGCGTCCACGAGCAGTACTTC
>.|TRBV6-5|.|TRBJ1-1
CASSRRRTYTEAFF
TGTGCCAGCAGTCGCCGGCGGACCTACACTGAAGCTTTCTTT
>TRBD1|TRBV6-5|few|TRBJ2-4
CASSRTGPKNIQYF
TGTGCCAGCAGTCGGACAGGGCCCAAAAACATTCAGTACTTC
>TRBD2|TRBV20-1|.|TRBJ2-1
CSARDLRGGNDEQFF
TGCAGTGCTAGAGATCTCCGGGGGGGCAATGATGAGCAGTTCTTC
>.|TRBV6-6|few|TRBJ1-4
CASQATLGPNEKLFF
TGTGCCAGCCAAGCAACACTTGGGCCTAATGAAAAACTGTTTTTT
>.|TRBV7-9|.|TRBJ2-6
CASSLVVWDTNTGANVLTF
TGTGCCAGCAGCTTGGTTGTGTGGGACACGAATACTGGGGCCAACGTCCTGACTTTC
>TRBD1|TRBV5-1|.|TRBJ2-7
CASRPTGQIYEQYF
TGCGCCAGCCGCCCCACGGGACAGATCTACGAGCAGTACTTC
>TRBD2|TRBV9|few|TRBJ2-1
CASSATPSGGDYNEQFF
TGTGCCAGCAGCGCCACCCCTAGCGGGGGGGATTACAATGAGCAGTTCTTC
>.|TRBV9|.|TRBJ2-3
CASSPSTVLDTQYF
TGTGCCAGCAGCCCATCTACCGTCTTGGATACGCAGTATTTT
>.|TRBV27|.|TRBJ2-7
CASMTSSYEQYF
TGTGCCAGCATGACATCGTCGTACGAGCAGTACTTC